This T cell receptor beta chain was sequenced for a study of blood T cell repertoires in COVID-19. TCRdb's table, derived via immunoSEQ multiplex PCR, lists solely in-frame clones and lacks some. This table holds fewer than 70,000 clones, about 91% found once. With 3 bases removed from V and 3 bases from J, the gap between germline ends came to 8 bases. The CDR3 spans 13 residues. This TCR was sampled from a man in his fifties with active COVID-19. Sequencing was carried out using peripheral blood. V gene TRBV12-3 or TRBV12-4 combines with J gene TRBJ1-1; unclear D gene. CDR3 amino acids: CASSFSEDTEAFF. CDR3 coding DNA: TGTGCCAGCAGTTTCTCTGAGGACACTGAAGCTTTCTTT.